Listed below are T cell receptor beta chains from one sample, sequenced in a study of regulatory T cells in long-lasting Graves disease. TCRdb re-derived calls from the multiplex PCR reads in MiXCR, one entry per CDR3 protein. Counted here are roughly 400,000 distinct CDR3 sequences, roughly a fifth occurring once; the ten biggest clones make up 14%. The sequenced sample was peripheral blood mononuclear cells (PBMCs), obtained when the disease was refractory, from a patient treated with antithyroid drugs. These receptors came from a female donor with Graves disease. The CDR3 runs from the conserved cysteine through the conserved F or W. Fields, in order: CDR3 protein, CDR3 DNA, J gene, D gene, CDR3 length, clone size, V gene. A D gene is named only where the DNA matches it firmly. Clone size is given for some rows only: seen once, a few or many times, or a class if the clone is expanded.

CDR3: CASSLETSYNSPLHF; DNA: TGTGCCAGCAGTTTGGAGACGTCCTATAATTCACCCCTCCACTTT; J: TRBJ1-6; D: NA; length: 15; size: many; V: TRBV28
CDR3: CASSGSGRAYNEQFF; DNA: TGTGCCAGCAGTGGTAGCGGGAGGGCCTACAATGAGCAGTTCTTC; J: TRBJ2-1; D: TRBD2; length: 15; size: NA; V: TRBV2
CDR3: CATSTATGETQYF; DNA: TGTGCCACCAGCACTGCGACAGGAGAGACCCAGTACTTC; J: TRBJ2-5; D: NA; length: 13; size: NA; V: TRBV15
CDR3: CASSLGQGGGGYTF; DNA: TGTGCCAGCAGCTTGGGGCAGGGAGGAGGCGGCTACACCTTC; J: TRBJ1-2; D: NA; length: 14; size: NA; V: TRBV5-4
CDR3: CASSPYWDVNSPLHF; DNA: TGTGCCAGCAGCCCATATTGGGACGTTAATTCACCCCTCCACTTT; J: TRBJ1-6; D: NA; length: 15; size: few; V: TRBV3-1
CDR3: CASSLEATGSYEQYF; DNA: TGTGCCAGCAGCTTAGAGGCCACAGGGAGCTACGAGCAGTACTTC; J: TRBJ2-7; D: NA; length: 15; size: few; V: TRBV7-6
CDR3: CAWSIDRAGVAFF; DNA: TGTGCCTGGAGTATCGACAGGGCCGGGGTAGCTTTCTTT; J: TRBJ1-1; D: TRBD1; length: 13; size: few; V: TRBV30
CDR3: CASSVQGTNYGYTF; DNA: TGTGCCAGCAGCGTTCAGGGGACCAACTATGGCTACACCTTC; J: TRBJ1-2; D: NA; length: 14; size: NA; V: TRBV5-4
CDR3: CASSPGHRDTQYF; DNA: TGTGCCAGCAGTCCTGGACATCGGGATACGCAGTATTTT; J: TRBJ2-3; D: NA; length: 13; size: NA; V: TRBV27
CDR3: CASSLGQGESEAFF; DNA: TGCGCCAGCAGCTTGGGCCAGGGGGAATCGGAAGCTTTCTTT; J: TRBJ1-1; D: TRBD1; length: 14; size: NA; V: TRBV5-1
CDR3: CAISEMRLLSREQYF; DNA: TGTGCCATCAGTGAGATGCGACTTCTATCTCGGGAGCAGTACTTC; J: TRBJ2-7; D: NA; length: 15; size: NA; V: TRBV10-3
CDR3: CASSITGVTEAFF; DNA: TGTGCCAGTAGTATTACCGGGGTCACTGAAGCTTTCTTT; J: TRBJ1-1; D: NA; length: 13; size: few; V: TRBV19
CDR3: CASSEFSTSGTNTGELFF; DNA: TGTGCCAGCAGCGAATTCTCGACTAGCGGAACGAACACCGGGGAGCTGTTTTTT; J: TRBJ2-2; D: TRBD2; length: 18; size: NA; V: TRBV2
CDR3: CASRGGRFTGELFF; DNA: TGTGCCAGTAGGGGGGGCCGCTTCACCGGGGAGCTGTTTTTT; J: TRBJ2-2; D: NA; length: 14; size: few; V: TRBV19
CDR3: CASSTGTGSWEQYF; DNA: TGTGCCAGCAGTACCGGGACAGGGTCTTGGGAGCAGTACTTC; J: TRBJ2-7; D: TRBD1; length: 14; size: many; V: TRBV28
CDR3: CASSPRDRGPGEQYF; DNA: TGTGCCAGCAGCCCCCGGGACAGGGGCCCCGGGGAGCAGTACTTC; J: TRBJ2-7; D: TRBD1; length: 15; size: few; V: TRBV7-9
CDR3: CASRGVANSYEQYF; DNA: TGTGCCAGCAGGGGGGTAGCTAACTCCTACGAGCAGTACTTC; J: TRBJ2-7; D: NA; length: 14; size: NA; V: TRBV6-2/TRBV6-3
CDR3: CASSQDQGGRELFF; DNA: TGCGCCAGCAGCCAAGATCAGGGCGGCCGGGAGCTGTTTTTT; J: TRBJ2-2; D: NA; length: 14; size: few; V: TRBV4-1
CDR3: CASNLNVGALTEAFF; DNA: TGTGCCAGCAACTTAAATGTGGGGGCGCTTACTGAAGCTTTCTTT; J: TRBJ1-1; D: NA; length: 15; size: NA; V: TRBV5-4
CDR3: CATSRAGNPSGANVLTF; DNA: TGTGCCACCAGCAGAGCGGGTAACCCCTCTGGGGCCAACGTCCTGACTTTC; J: TRBJ2-6; D: NA; length: 17; size: few; V: TRBV15
CDR3: CASSFTGQKETQYF; DNA: TGTGCCAGCAGTTTTACGGGCCAGAAAGAGACCCAGTACTTC; J: TRBJ2-5; D: NA; length: 14; size: many; V: TRBV28
CDR3: CSAGTENQPQHF; DNA: TGCAGCGCCGGGACAGAGAATCAGCCCCAGCATTTT; J: TRBJ1-5; D: TRBD1; length: 12; size: few; V: TRBV29-1
CDR3: CASSFFSRDRDRGHEQYF; DNA: TGTGCCAGCAGCTTCTTTTCCCGGGACAGGGACCGGGGCCACGAGCAGTACTTC; J: TRBJ2-7; D: TRBD1; length: 18; size: many; V: TRBV11-2
CDR3: CASRWTGEETQYF; DNA: TGCGCCAGCAGGTGGACGGGGGAGGAGACCCAGTACTTC; J: TRBJ2-5; D: NA; length: 13; size: NA; V: TRBV5-1
CDR3: CGSSQEGRSSYEQYF; DNA: TGTGGCAGCAGCCAAGAAGGTCGGAGCTCCTACGAGCAGTACTTC; J: TRBJ2-7; D: NA; length: 15; size: NA; V: TRBV3-1
CDR3: CASSRRQLQETQYF; DNA: TGTGCCAGTAGTCGCCGACAGCTACAAGAGACCCAGTACTTC; J: TRBJ2-5; D: NA; length: 14; size: many; V: TRBV19
CDR3: CSARPGLVNEQFF; DNA: TGCAGTGCAAGACCGGGACTAGTCAATGAGCAGTTCTTC; J: TRBJ2-1; D: TRBD2; length: 13; size: NA; V: TRBV20-1
CDR3: CASSTGTGGNQPQHF; DNA: TGTGCCAGCAGCACAGGGACAGGGGGCAATCAGCCCCAGCATTTT; J: TRBJ1-5; D: TRBD1; length: 15; size: many; V: TRBV19
CDR3: CASPGLAGGGSYNEQFF; DNA: TGTGCCAGCCCGGGACTAGCGGGAGGCGGCTCCTACAATGAGCAGTTCTTC; J: TRBJ2-1; D: TRBD2; length: 17; size: few; V: TRBV28
CDR3: CASSAVHRETQYF; DNA: TGCGCCAGCAGTGCAGTGCACAGAGAGACCCAGTACTTC; J: TRBJ2-5; D: NA; length: 13; size: once; V: TRBV10-2
CDR3: CASSGDRGNTGELFF; DNA: TGTGCCAGCAGCGGGGACAGGGGGAACACCGGGGAGCTGTTTTTT; J: TRBJ2-2; D: TRBD1; length: 15; size: few; V: TRBV12-3/TRBV12-4
CDR3: CASSPNNSPLHF; DNA: TGTGCCAGCAGCCCCAATAATTCACCCCTCCACTTT; J: TRBJ1-6; D: NA; length: 12; size: many; V: TRBV28
CDR3: CASSPTGTSGEDTQYF; DNA: TGTGCCAGCAGCCCAACCGGGACTAGCGGAGAAGATACGCAGTATTTT; J: TRBJ2-3; D: TRBD2; length: 16; size: NA; V: TRBV4-2
CDR3: CASSQTSGSGETQYF; DNA: TGTGCCAGCAGCCAGACTAGCGGTTCGGGGGAGACCCAGTACTTC; J: TRBJ2-5; D: TRBD2; length: 15; size: many; V: TRBV28
CDR3: CASSPEPYRGARGYTF; DNA: TGTGCCAGCAGCCCCGAGCCCTATCGGGGGGCGCGTGGCTACACCTTC; J: TRBJ1-2; D: NA; length: 16; size: NA; V: TRBV7-8
CDR3: CASSPNPLYEQYF; DNA: TGTGCCAGCAGCCCCAATCCCCTCTACGAGCAGTACTTC; J: TRBJ2-7; D: NA; length: 13; size: NA; V: TRBV7-2
CDR3: CASSADRATEAFF; DNA: TGTGCCAGCTCAGCGGACAGGGCTACTGAAGCTTTCTTT; J: TRBJ1-1; D: TRBD1; length: 13; size: NA; V: TRBV18
CDR3: CASRPTGQFGYTF; DNA: TGTGCCAGCAGGCCGACGGGACAGTTTGGCTACACCTTC; J: TRBJ1-2; D: TRBD1; length: 13; size: few; V: TRBV27
CDR3: CASSLLLGETQYF; DNA: TGTGCCAGCAGTTTATTACTAGGAGAGACCCAGTACTTC; J: TRBJ2-5; D: NA; length: 13; size: many; V: TRBV27
CDR3: CASSLALPDQPQHF; DNA: TGTGCCAGCAGTTTAGCGTTACCCGATCAGCCCCAGCATTTT; J: TRBJ1-5; D: NA; length: 14; size: many; V: TRBV12-3/TRBV12-4
CDR3: CASSSPGTSGYTDTQYF; DNA: TGCGCCAGCAGCTCTCCCGGGACTAGCGGATACACAGATACGCAGTATTTT; J: TRBJ2-3; D: TRBD2; length: 17; size: few; V: TRBV5-1
CDR3: CSARGPLETQYF; DNA: TGCAGTGCTAGAGGCCCCTTAGAGACCCAGTACTTC; J: TRBJ2-5; D: NA; length: 12; size: few; V: TRBV20-1
CDR3: CASSPGTTNEKLFF; DNA: TGCGCCAGCAGCCCCGGGACGACTAATGAAAAACTGTTTTTT; J: TRBJ1-4; D: NA; length: 14; size: many; V: TRBV5-1
CDR3: CASSLLAGGGTGELFF; DNA: TGTGCCAGCAGCTTACTCGCGGGAGGAGGCACCGGGGAGCTGTTTTTT; J: TRBJ2-2; D: TRBD2; length: 16; size: few; V: TRBV7-2
CDR3: CASSQVHLNEQFF; DNA: TGTGCCAGCAGCCAAGTCCACCTCAATGAGCAGTTCTTC; J: TRBJ2-1; D: NA; length: 13; size: NA; V: TRBV3-1
CDR3: CSSGASGSVGKETQYF; DNA: TGCAGTTCGGGGGCTAGCGGGAGTGTGGGAAAAGAGACCCAGTACTTC; J: TRBJ2-5; D: TRBD2; length: 16; size: many; V: TRBV20-1
CDR3: CASSDTTNQPQHF; DNA: TGTGCCAGTAGTGATACAACCAATCAGCCCCAGCATTTT; J: TRBJ1-5; D: NA; length: 13; size: few; V: TRBV19
CDR3: CASSADRGRTGANVLTF; DNA: TGTGCCAGCAGTGCCGACAGGGGGCGTACCGGGGCCAACGTCCTGACTTTC; J: TRBJ2-6; D: TRBD1; length: 17; size: NA; V: TRBV27
CDR3: CTSSFGRTVGYGYTF; DNA: TGTACCAGCAGTTTTGGGAGGACCGTCGGCTATGGCTACACCTTC; J: TRBJ1-2; D: NA; length: 15; size: many; V: TRBV28
CDR3: CASSEEGGYSTGELFF; DNA: TGTGCCAGCAGTGAAGAGGGAGGGTATAGTACCGGGGAGCTGTTTTTT; J: TRBJ2-2; D: TRBD2; length: 16; size: NA; V: TRBV2
CDR3: CASSQVVDPGGSSYEQYF; DNA: TGTGCCAGCAGCCAAGTCGTTGACCCAGGGGGGAGCTCCTACGAGCAGTACTTC; J: TRBJ2-7; D: NA; length: 18; size: many; V: TRBV3-1
CDR3: CASSLGLVGETQYF; DNA: TGTGCCAGCAGTTTAGGCCTAGTGGGGGAGACCCAGTACTTC; J: TRBJ2-5; D: NA; length: 14; size: many; V: TRBV12-3/TRBV12-4
CDR3: CASKSGTGPNEKLFF; DNA: TGTGCCAGCAAGTCCGGGACAGGGCCTAATGAAAAACTGTTTTTT; J: TRBJ1-4; D: TRBD1; length: 15; size: once; V: TRBV28
CDR3: CASSGGLAGNYEQYF; DNA: TGTGCCAGTAGTGGAGGCTTAGCGGGAAACTACGAGCAGTACTTC; J: TRBJ2-7; D: TRBD2; length: 15; size: NA; V: TRBV2
CDR3: CSVEDLAGGSGNTIYF; DNA: TGCAGCGTTGAAGATTTGGCAGGGGGCTCTGGAAACACCATATATTTT; J: TRBJ1-3; D: TRBD1; length: 16; size: NA; V: TRBV29-1
CDR3: CARDRGSEGDTQYF; DNA: TGTGCCAGAGACAGGGGGAGTGAAGGCGATACGCAGTATTTT; J: TRBJ2-3; D: TRBD1; length: 14; size: few; V: TRBV2
CDR3: CASSLVVYYGYTF; DNA: TGTGCCAGCAGTTTAGTGGTGTACTATGGCTACACCTTC; J: TRBJ1-2; D: NA; length: 13; size: many; V: TRBV12-3/TRBV12-4
CDR3: CASRTGVNQPQHF; DNA: TGTGCCAGCAGAACAGGGGTCAATCAGCCCCAGCATTTT; J: TRBJ1-5; D: TRBD1; length: 13; size: many; V: TRBV28
CDR3: CASSYMSGSGTQYF; DNA: TGTGCCAGCAGTTACATGAGCGGGTCTGGGACCCAGTACTTC; J: TRBJ2-5; D: NA; length: 14; size: few; V: TRBV6-5
CDR3: CASSLFGTGDHGYTF; DNA: TGTGCCAGCAGTTTATTTGGAACAGGAGATCATGGCTACACCTTC; J: TRBJ1-2; D: NA; length: 15; size: many; V: TRBV28